The entry that follows covers one T cell receptor (beta chain) sequence. Its target is unknown. The sample originates from a study of shared clonotypes between healthy human individuals. General study points: Among a handful of donors, roughly 5% of naive CD4 clonotypes were found in common. Measured sharing among donors was expected to vary with sequencing depth.

V was trimmed by 4 bases and J by 0 bases, leaving 7 bases between them. From germline, CDR1 is WNHNN and CDR2 SYGVQD (reference sequence). The CDR3 contains 13 residues. Selected positively for CCR7 and CD45RO-negative, naive CD8 cells excluded terminally differentiated effector memory CD45RA+ cells. Donors comprised only Caucasian adults living in Nashville, Tennessee. Per the original methods: Filtering differed since immunoSEQ provided only junctions, with no quality scores. Using immunoSEQ multiplex PCR, the repertoire was profiled, and TCRdb retains in-frame clones only, with some absent. V and J calls and clone size come straight from that table; D and trimming were deduced from the DNA. This sample carries just over 2,000,000 clones, around 96% of them seen once, and the ten largest clones take roughly 1%.

The receptor was derived from a man younger than 35 in good health. The specimen sequenced was naive CD8+ T cells sorted from blood. V and J are TRBV10-1 and TRBJ2-7; D gene ambiguous. The CDR3 bases are TGCGCCAGCAGTGGACCGACCTCCTACGAGCAGTACTTC. Protein: CASSGPTSYEQYF.